This entry lists 23 T cell receptor beta chains sequenced from one sample in a study of blood T cells in healthy people across ages. A second PCR, run for about 6 to 11 cycles, used a sample-barcoded 5' primer plus a J-beta primer mix. TCRdb re-called the 5' RACE reads through MiXCR, storing one row per CDR3 protein. Among around 520,000 distinct CDR3 sequences listed, about 25% were seen once. This sample was shared with a second study, whose subject was T cells of mothers and their children.

The sequenced material came from blood. Receptors were obtained from a boy between 2 and 10 years old in good health.

The chain joins TRBV20-1 to TRBJ2-7; D unclear. CDR1 and CDR2 from the germline V gene are DFQATT and SNEGSKA (reference sequence). V dropped 0 bases and J dropped 6 bases, with 15 bases sitting between them. This CDR3 region has 14 residues. Here the CDR3 DNA reads TGCAGTGCTAGAGATCGTTACACGGTCGGCGAGCAGTACTTC. Translation gives CSARDRYTVGEQYF.

This clonotype was seen repeatedly, ten times or more. V gene TRBV6-2 or TRBV6-3 combines with J gene TRBJ1-1; D gene uncertain. This CDR3 has 11 residues. V lost 5 bases, J lost 3 bases, and 4 bases lay in between. Germline assignment: CDR1 MNHEY and CDR2 SVGEGT. CDR3 protein: CASSQDTEAFF. The DNA of the CDR3 is TGTGCCAGCAGTCAGGACACTGAAGCTTTCTTT.

With regard to this clonotype: This may arise from a read error, as a much more abundant clone is one base away. This chain's CDR3 is CASSDPGQGNTKAFF. The CDR3 coding sequence is TGCGCCAGCAGTGACCCTGGACAGGGGAACACTAAAGCTTTCTTT. The chain uses TRBV10-2 and TRBJ1-1; 9 bases fit TRBD1. The CDR3 is 15 residues long. The V gene's germline CDR1 is WSHSY and CDR2 SAAADI.

The V call is TRBV5-1, the J call TRBJ2-1; perhaps D is TRBD1 or TRBD2 (6 bases each). Germline values: CDR1 SGHRS, CDR2 YFSETQ. The CDR3 covers 14 residues. Trimming removed 2 bases at V and 8 bases at J, with 14 bases between. CDR3 residues: CASSFSEGGHEQFF. In DNA form, the CDR3 reads TGCGCCAGCAGCTTTTCAGAGGGGGGCCATGAGCAGTTCTTC.

The sample holds one count of this clonotype. In DNA, the CDR3 is TGTGCCAGCAGAGACATAGGGCCGGGGGAGACCCAGTACTTC. Its translation is CASRDIGPGETQYF. This chain uses TRBV2 with TRBJ2-5; tentative D call: TRBD2 (5 bases). V lost 6 bases to trimming and J lost 5 bases, with 16 bases between them. The germline CDR1 and CDR2 sequences are SNHLY and FYNNEI. CDR3 length: 14 residues.

In this sample, this clonotype turned up a few times. A junction boundary mismatches the germline segment, possibly from a read error. The CDR3 loop is CASSGDRLGSYNSLLHF. CDR3 in DNA: TGTGCCAGCAGCGGGGACCGCCTTGGCTCCTATAATTCACTCCTCCACTTT. V usage is TRBV12-3 or TRBV12-4 and J usage is TRBJ1-6; D is perhaps TRBD1 (5 bases). The CDR3 covers 17 residues.

This clonotype is deemed medium-sized. V is TRBV12-5 and J is TRBJ1-2; D call uncertain. There are 11 residues in the CDR3. Deletions cut 6 bases from V and 10 bases from J, with 12 bases between. Germline V lookup: CDR1 LGHNT, CDR2 FRNRAP. The DNA of the CDR3 is TGTGCTAGTGGCCACGTAACGGACTACACCTTC. This encodes CASGHVTDYTF.

V gene TRBV7-9 combines with J gene TRBJ2-5; 8 nucleotides align to TRBD2. Germline trimming cut 5 bases from V and 5 bases from J; bases unmatched to any gene: 13. CDR3 length: 16 residues. Germline V gene data show CDR1 as SEHNR and CDR2 as FQNEAQ (reference sequence). CDR3 residues: CASSTSPGLVVETQYF. As DNA, the CDR3 is TGTGCCAGCAGCACCAGTCCGGGACTAGTCGTGGAGACCCAGTACTTC.

In its sample, this clonotype was seen a few times. This chain links TRBV7-8 with TRBJ2-7; 11 positions agree with TRBD2. Trimming removed 7 bases from V and 1 base from J; junction bases left unmatched: 3. Germline values: CDR1 SGHVS, CDR2 FQNEAQ. The CDR3 consists of 14 residues. The CDR3 spells CASKRTSGSYEQYF. CDR3 in DNA: TGTGCCAGCAAACGGACTAGCGGGTCCTACGAGCAGTACTTC.

The chain uses TRBV10-2 and TRBJ2-1; 8 bases are shared with TRBD1. The J call may be wrong; the DNA end is better matched by TRBJ2-7. The germline V gene encodes CDR1 WSHSY and CDR2 SAAADI. This CDR3 contains 14 residues. The CDR3 DNA reads TGCGCCAGCAGTGAGGGGACAGGCGCCTACGAGCAGTACTTC. Translated: CASSEGTGAYEQYF.

This chain uses TRBV29-1 with TRBJ2-3; 9 bases align to TRBD2. This CDR3 region has 14 residues. Germline V CDR1 and CDR2: SQVTM, ANQGSEA. J lost 3 bases, V lost 8 bases, and 9 bases had no gene match. The CDR3 protein is CSSREAGGTDTQYF. The CDR3 DNA sequence: TGCAGCTCAAGGGAAGCGGGAGGTACAGATACGCAGTATTTT.

CDR3 residues: CASRFLGTGKPQHF. In DNA, the CDR3 is TGTGCCAGCAGGTTCCTAGGTACCGGGAAGCCCCAGCATTTT. This chain uses TRBV27 with TRBJ1-5; D is ambiguous. The CDR3 spans 14 residues. In germline, CDR1 is MNHEY, CDR2 SMNVEV (reference sequence). V was pared by 6 bases and J by 8 bases, with 17 bases between.

The chain carries TRBV10-3 and TRBJ1-2; D ambiguous. Deletions cut 0 bases from V and 0 bases from J, with 14 bases between. The germline gives CDR1 ENHRY, CDR2 SYGVKD. The CDR3 runs to 17 residues. This chain's CDR3 is CAISESTYGGTNYGYTF. Written as DNA, the CDR3 is TGTGCCATCAGTGAGTCGACGTACGGCGGAACTAACTATGGCTACACCTTC.

This clonotype was observed a few times. The chain combines TRBV5-1 with TRBJ2-7, with D possibly TRBD2 on 5 matching bases. Trimming took off 4 bases at V and 2 bases at J, with 7 bases between the two ends. Per the germline V gene, CDR1 is SGHRS and CDR2 is YFSETQ. CDR3 length: 12 amino acids. CDR3 residues: CASSDGTYEQYF. Written as DNA, the CDR3 is TGCGCCAGCAGCGACGGGACCTACGAGCAGTACTTC.

The chain couples TRBV29-1 to TRBJ2-3; 13 nucleotides line up with TRBD2. The CDR3 consists of 15 residues. The germline V gene encodes CDR1 SQVTM and CDR2 ANQGSEA. V shed 7 bases, J shed 6 bases, and the junction held 10 bases outside the gene matches. DNA of the CDR3: TGCAGCGCTCCAGGACTAGCGGGAGAGAGGGATACGCAGTATTTT. Residues: CSAPGLAGERDTQYF.

The gene calls are TRBV3-1 and TRBJ1-1, with D tentatively TRBD1 (6 bases). Trimming stripped 2 bases from V and 1 base from J, with 8 bases between. This CDR3 region has 14 residues. Germline V gene data show CDR1 as LGHDT and CDR2 as YNNKEL (reference sequence). CDR3 sequence reads: CASSQLQGNTEAFF. CDR3 coding DNA: TGTGCCAGCAGCCAATTACAGGGGAACACTGAAGCTTTCTTT.

The rearrangement links TRBV12-3 or TRBV12-4 to TRBJ2-3; 9 bases match TRBD2. V trimming: 3 bases; J trimming: 3 bases; junction bases outside the gene matches: 7. This CDR3 spans 16 amino acids. In DNA, the CDR3 is TGTGCCAGCAGTTTTAAAGGTAGCGGGAGTACAGATACGCAGTATTTT. Translating gives CASSFKGSGSTDTQYF.

This clonotype was seen a handful of times. This chain joins TRBV5-1 and TRBJ2-5; the D gene could be TRBD1 or TRBD2 (6 bases each). Germline V gives CDR1 SGHRS, CDR2 YFSETQ. The CDR3 covers 14 residues. The V and J ends lost 4 bases and 5 bases respectively, with 15 bases between them. The CDR3 loop is CASSRQASAETQYF. The CDR3 nucleotides are TGCGCCAGCAGCAGACAGGCTAGCGCCGAGACCCAGTACTTC.

This clonotype turned up a few times. As DNA, the CDR3 is TGTGCCAGCAGCTTAACGGGGACAGGGATTCTGTTTAACTATGGCTACACCTTC. This gives the protein CASSLTGTGILFNYGYTF. This chain connects TRBV11-2 to TRBJ1-2; 9 bases line up with TRBD1. J lost 1 base, V lost 2 bases, and 11 bases had no gene match. The germline V gene has CDR1 SGHAT and CDR2 FQNNGV. The CDR3 contains 18 residues. The full variable domain, in which reference TRBV11-2 and TRBJ1-2 provide the parts outside the CDR3, is EAGVAQSPRYKIIEKRQSVAFWCNPISGHATLYWYQQILGQGPKLLIQFQNNGVVDDSQLPKDRFSAERLKGVDSTLKIQPAKLEDSAVYLCASSLTGTGILFNYGYTFGSGTRLTVV.

The rearrangement uses TRBV15 and TRBJ2-5, with 13 bases matching TRBD2. Germline V gives CDR1 LNHNV, CDR2 YYDKDF (reference sequence). This CDR3 has 18 amino acids. Trimming cost V 4 bases and J 2 bases; bases outside gene matches: 10. The CDR3 here is CATSITSGRALSQETQYF. Written as DNA, the CDR3 is TGTGCCACCAGCATAACTAGCGGGAGGGCCCTTTCTCAAGAGACCCAGTACTTC.

This clonotype has just a few counts. The genes are TRBV10-1 and TRBJ1-2; 7 bases agree with TRBD1. The CDR3 sequence is 13 residues long. V trimming: 0 bases; J trimming: 6 bases; junction bases outside the gene matches: 1. CDR1 is WNHNN, CDR2 SYGVQD, per germline (reference sequence). The CDR3 is CASSESTGNGYTF. CDR3 DNA: TGCGCCAGCAGTGAGTCGACAGGGAATGGCTACACCTTC.

V gene TRBV29-1 combines with J gene TRBJ2-1, with TRBD2 matching 7 bases. J lost 2 bases, V lost 1 base, and 5 bases had no gene match. The germline V gene has CDR1 SQVTM and CDR2 ANQGSEA. This CDR3 has 15 amino acids. CDR3 coding DNA: TGCAGCGTTGAAGTTGATACTAGCGCCTACAATGAGCAGTTCTTC. Translation gives CSVEVDTSAYNEQFF.

This chain uses TRBV5-1 with TRBJ2-3, with a possible D match to TRBD2 (6 bases). The CDR3 has 15 amino acids. Trimming took off 7 bases at V and 0 bases at J, with 15 bases between the two ends. Germline CDR1 reads SGHRS; CDR2 reads YFSETQ. CDR3 region: CASGEAFPSTDTQYF. CDR3 sequence (DNA): TGCGCCAGCGGGGAGGCCTTCCCTAGCACAGATACGCAGTATTTT. Using reference TRBV5-1 and TRBJ2-3 for the parts outside the CDR3, the full variable domain is KAGVTQTPRYLIKTRGQQVTLSCSPISGHRSVSWYQQTPGQGLQFLFEYFSETQRNKGNFPGRFSGRQFSNSRSEMNVSTLELGDSALYLCASGEAFPSTDTQYFGPGTRLTVL.